This T cell receptor beta chain was profiled in a study of identical twins. Broader study findings: There is a chance that invariant MAIT and iNKT cells partially muddied zero-insertion analyses. Alpha sequences that were out-of-frame and twin-shared showed an excess of low generation probability. Excess sharing by twins proved weaker in beta out-of-frame sequences.

With no exceptions, donors were healthy Caucasians. On this clonotype: Its antigen is currently unknown.

The V gene's germline CDR1 is ENHRY and CDR2 SYGVKD. The CDR3 is 15 amino acids. TCRdb reprocessed the 5' RACE reads with MiXCR, giving one entry per CDR3 protein. The sample contains around 1.7 million distinct CDR3 sequences, less than 40% of which appear only once. The J gene is TRBJ2-1, the V gene TRBV10-3; tentative D call: TRBD1 (5 bases). Judging by the DNA end, TRBJ2-7 fits better; the J call may be wrong. The sequence was obtained from a newborn girl in good health. The material sequenced was cord blood. Here the CDR3 reads CAISPTESSYNEQYF. DNA for the CDR3: TGTGCCATCAGTCCGACAGAGAGCTCCTACAATGAGCAGTACTTC.